This TCR beta chain came from a study of siplizumab effects on memory and regulatory T cells. Study-wide findings and caveats: Where siplizumab was present, mappable alloreactive CD4+ clones averaged roughly 66% Treg-derived, compared with roughly 26% in controls. Many proliferating CD4+ or CD8+ clones remained unclassified. Roughly 75-97% of them could not be assigned either a naive or a memory phenotype. Unstimulated naive T cells seemed to show more diversity than memory cells did, and they also seemed to be among the major contributors to the alloresponse.

This clone appeared a single time. Its specificity is unknown. Germline CDR1 reads SGDLS; CDR2 reads YYNGEE. The CDR3 is 17 residues long. With V trimmed by 5 bases and J by 5 bases, 15 bases remained unmatched. About 10^5 TCR templates were measured in each sample. This table comes from immunoSEQ multiplex PCR, and its TCRdb copy is limited to in-frame clones, with some not included. The table has 90,000 to 120,000 clones, roughly 94% seen once. The J gene is TRBJ2-1, the V gene TRBV9, with TRBD2 identical over 8 bases. The source is a human donor in good health. The sequenced sample was Tregs sorted from blood. CDR3 in amino acids: CASRGEGRTSLNNEQFF. The CDR3 DNA sequence: TGTGCCAGCAGAGGAGAGGGACGGACTAGCTTGAACAATGAGCAGTTCTTC.